The sequence of this T cell receptor (beta chain) was determined in a study of regulatory dendritic cells for organ transplantation. Repertoires were generated with immunoSEQ multiplex PCR, while TCRdb's copy carries only in-frame clones and drops some. The table has 35,000 to 45,000 clones, around nine tenths seen once. Trimming cost V 3 bases and J 5 bases, with 23 bases left between them. This CDR3 has 17 residues. Germline CDR1 SGDLS, CDR2 YYNGEE. This TCR was recovered from a human donor in good health. The rearrangement links TRBV9 to TRBJ1-2; the D gene is possibly TRBD1 (5 bases). Sequenced: naive CD8+ T cells from blood. Noted subset: CD45RA+ naive T cells. The CDR3: CASSEAVVGGSQYGYTF. The CDR3 DNA sequence: TGTGCCAGCAGCGAAGCTGTAGTTGGGGGGTCCCAATATGGCTACACCTTC.